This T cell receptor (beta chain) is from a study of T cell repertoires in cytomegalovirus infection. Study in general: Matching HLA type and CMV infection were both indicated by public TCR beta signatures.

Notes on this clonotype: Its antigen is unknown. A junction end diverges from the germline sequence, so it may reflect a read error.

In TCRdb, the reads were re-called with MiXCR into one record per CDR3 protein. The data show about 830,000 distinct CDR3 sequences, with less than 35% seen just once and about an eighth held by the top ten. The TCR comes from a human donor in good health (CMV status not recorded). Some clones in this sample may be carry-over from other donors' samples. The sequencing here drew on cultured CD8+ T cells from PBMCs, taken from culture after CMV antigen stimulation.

The CDR3 protein is CTSSLGGINQPQHF. The CDR3 coding sequence is TGTACCAGCAGCTTAGGAGGAATTAATCAGCCCCAGCATTTT. V is TRBV7-4 and J is TRBJ1-5, with no clear D. Germline values: CDR1 SGHVT, CDR2 SQSDAQ. The CDR3 covers 14 residues. The full variable domain, in which reference TRBV7-4 and TRBJ1-5 provide the parts outside the CDR3, is GAGVSQSPRYKVAKRGRDVALRCDSISGHVTLYWYRQTLGQGSEVLTYSQSDAQRDKSGRPSGRFSAERPERSVSTLKIQRTEQGDSAVYLCTSSLGGINQPQHFGDGTRLSIL.